This TCR beta chain was obtained from a study of blood T cell repertoires in COVID-19. TCRdb's copy holds only in-frame clones and misses some; the assay was immunoSEQ multiplex PCR. The sample lists fewer than 300,000 clones; around 89% were seen once. Trimming took off 6 bases at V and 6 bases at J, with 12 bases between the two ends. This CDR3 has 14 residues. Germline assignment: CDR1 LNHDA and CDR2 SQIVND (reference sequence). Source material: peripheral blood. The sequence came from a man aged 25 to 40 with acute or convalescent COVID-19. This chain links TRBV19 with TRBJ1-6; D might be TRBD1 (6 bases). CDR3 residues: CASSQQGPNSPLHF. The CDR3 DNA is TGTGCCAGTAGCCAACAGGGCCCTAATTCACCCCTCCACTTT.